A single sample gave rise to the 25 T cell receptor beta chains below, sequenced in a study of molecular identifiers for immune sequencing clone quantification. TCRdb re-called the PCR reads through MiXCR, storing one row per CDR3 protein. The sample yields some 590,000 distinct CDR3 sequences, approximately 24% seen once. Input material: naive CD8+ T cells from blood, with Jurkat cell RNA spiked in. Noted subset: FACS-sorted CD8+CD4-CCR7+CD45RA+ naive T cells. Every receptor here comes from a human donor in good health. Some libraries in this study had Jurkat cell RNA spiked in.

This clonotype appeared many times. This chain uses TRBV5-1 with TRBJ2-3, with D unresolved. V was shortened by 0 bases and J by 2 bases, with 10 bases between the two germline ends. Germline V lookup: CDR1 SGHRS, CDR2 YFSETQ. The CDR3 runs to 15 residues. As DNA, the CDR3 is TGCGCCAGCAGCTTGGAAGATGGGTACACAGATACGCAGTATTTT. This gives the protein CASSLEDGYTDTQYF.

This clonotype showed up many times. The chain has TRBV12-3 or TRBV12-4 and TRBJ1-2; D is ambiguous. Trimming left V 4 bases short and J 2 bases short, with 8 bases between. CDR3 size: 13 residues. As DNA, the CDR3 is TGTGCCAGCAGTTCCGGACGGAACTATGGCTACACCTTC. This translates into CASSSGRNYGYTF.

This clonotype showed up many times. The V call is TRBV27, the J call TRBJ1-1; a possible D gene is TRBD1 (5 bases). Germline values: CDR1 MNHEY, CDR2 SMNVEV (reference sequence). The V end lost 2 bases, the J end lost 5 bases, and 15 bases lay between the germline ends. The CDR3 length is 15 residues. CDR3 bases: TGTGCCAGCAGTTTAACCCCCTTCGGGACGACTGAAGCTTTCTTT. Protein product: CASSLTPFGTTEAFF.

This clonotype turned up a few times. The CDR3 spells CASSYRDTYEQYF. The CDR3 nucleotides read TGTGCCAGTAGTTACCGGGACACCTACGAGCAGTACTTC. The chain has TRBV19 and TRBJ2-7; D may be TRBD1 (6 bases). CDR1 and CDR2 (germline): LNHDA, SQIVND (reference sequence). Deletions cut 5 bases from V and 2 bases from J, with 10 bases between. This CDR3 has 13 amino acids. Filled out from reference TRBV19 and TRBJ2-7, the complete variable domain reads DGGITQSPKYLFRKEGQNVTLSCEQNLNHDAMYWYRQDPGQGLRLIYYSQIVNDFQKGDIAEGYSVSREKKESFPLTVTSAQKNPTAFYLCASSYRDTYEQYFGPGTRLTVT.

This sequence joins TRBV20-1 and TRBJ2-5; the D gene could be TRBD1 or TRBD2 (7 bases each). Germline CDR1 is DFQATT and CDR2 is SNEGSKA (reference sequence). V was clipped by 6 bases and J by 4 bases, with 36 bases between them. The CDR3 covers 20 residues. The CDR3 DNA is TGCAGTGCCCGCTTACGGGGGGCAGGGGGATCCGCCGCAGGACGAGAGACCCAGTACTTC. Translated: CSARLRGAGGSAAGRETQYF.

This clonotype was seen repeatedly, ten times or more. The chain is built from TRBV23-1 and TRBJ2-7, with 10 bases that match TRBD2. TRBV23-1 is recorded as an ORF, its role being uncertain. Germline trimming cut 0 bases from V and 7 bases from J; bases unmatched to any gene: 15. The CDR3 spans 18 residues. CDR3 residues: CASSQSSSGGVAGREQYF. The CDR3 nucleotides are TGCGCCAGCAGTCAATCTTCTAGCGGGGGTGTAGCTGGGAGGGAGCAGTACTTC.

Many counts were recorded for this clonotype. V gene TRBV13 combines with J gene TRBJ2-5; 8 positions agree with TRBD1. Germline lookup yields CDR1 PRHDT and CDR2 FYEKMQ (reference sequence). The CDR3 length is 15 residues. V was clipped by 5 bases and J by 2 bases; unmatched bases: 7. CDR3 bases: TGTGCCAGCAGCAGTGCCGGACAGGGACAAGAGACCCAGTACTTC. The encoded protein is CASSSAGQGQETQYF.

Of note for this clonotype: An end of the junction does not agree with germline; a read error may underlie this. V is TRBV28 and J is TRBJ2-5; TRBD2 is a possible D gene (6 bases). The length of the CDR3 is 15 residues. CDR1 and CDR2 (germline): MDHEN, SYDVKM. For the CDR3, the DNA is TGTGCCAGCAGTTTGTTCCGGGAGAGGGCAGAGCCCCAGTACTTC. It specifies CASSLFRERAEPQYF.

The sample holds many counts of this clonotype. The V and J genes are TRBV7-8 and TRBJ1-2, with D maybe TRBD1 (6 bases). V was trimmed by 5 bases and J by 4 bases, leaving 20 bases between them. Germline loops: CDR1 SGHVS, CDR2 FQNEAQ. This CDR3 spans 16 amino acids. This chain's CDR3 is CASSLEQGLRSYGYTF. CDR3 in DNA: TGTGCCAGCAGCCTAGAACAGGGTCTGAGAAGCTATGGCTACACCTTC.

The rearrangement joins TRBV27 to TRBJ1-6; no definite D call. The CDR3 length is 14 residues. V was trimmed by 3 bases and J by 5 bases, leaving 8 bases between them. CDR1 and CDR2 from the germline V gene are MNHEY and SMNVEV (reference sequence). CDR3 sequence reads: CASSFRGDNSPLHF. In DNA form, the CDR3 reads TGTGCCAGCAGTTTCCGTGGCGATAATTCACCCCTCCACTTT.

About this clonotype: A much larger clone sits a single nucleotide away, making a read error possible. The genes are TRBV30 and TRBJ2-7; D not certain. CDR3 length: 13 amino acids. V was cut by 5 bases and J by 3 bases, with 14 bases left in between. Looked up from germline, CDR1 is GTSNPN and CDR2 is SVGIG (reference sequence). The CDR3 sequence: CAWASYGGYEQYF. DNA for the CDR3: TGTGCCTGGGCAAGCTACGGTGGCTACGAGCAGTACTTC.

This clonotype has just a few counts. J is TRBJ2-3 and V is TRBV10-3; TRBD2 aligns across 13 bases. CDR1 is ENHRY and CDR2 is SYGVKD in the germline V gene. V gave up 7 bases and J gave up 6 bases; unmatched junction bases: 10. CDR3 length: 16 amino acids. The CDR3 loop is CAIKLELAGGGDTQYF. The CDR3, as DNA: TGTGCCATCAAGTTGGAACTAGCGGGAGGGGGTGATACGCAGTATTTT.

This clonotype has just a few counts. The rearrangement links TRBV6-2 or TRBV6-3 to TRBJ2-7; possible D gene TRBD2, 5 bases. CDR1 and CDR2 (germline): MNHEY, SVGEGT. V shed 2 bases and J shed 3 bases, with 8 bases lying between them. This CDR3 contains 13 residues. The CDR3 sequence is CASSYTEDYEQYF. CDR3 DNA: TGTGCCAGCAGTTACACGGAGGACTACGAGCAGTACTTC.

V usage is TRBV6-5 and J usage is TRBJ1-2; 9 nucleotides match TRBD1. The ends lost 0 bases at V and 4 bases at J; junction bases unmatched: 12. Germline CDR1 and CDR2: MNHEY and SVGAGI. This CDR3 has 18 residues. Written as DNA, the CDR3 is TGTGCCAGCAGTTACTCCAGGACAGGGGCCCTATATAGCTATGGCTACACCTTC. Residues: CASSYSRTGALYSYGYTF.

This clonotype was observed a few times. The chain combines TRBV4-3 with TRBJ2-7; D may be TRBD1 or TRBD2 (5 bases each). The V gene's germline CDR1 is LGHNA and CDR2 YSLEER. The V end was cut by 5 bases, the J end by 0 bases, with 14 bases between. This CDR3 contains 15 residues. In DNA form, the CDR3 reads TGCGCCAGCAGCGTTTATTCAGGGAGCTCCTACGAGCAGTACTTC. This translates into CASSVYSGSSYEQYF.

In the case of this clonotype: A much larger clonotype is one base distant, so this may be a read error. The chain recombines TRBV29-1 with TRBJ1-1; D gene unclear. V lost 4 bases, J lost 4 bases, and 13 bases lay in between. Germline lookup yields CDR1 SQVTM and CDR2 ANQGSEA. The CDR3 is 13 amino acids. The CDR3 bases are TGCAGCGTTGTCGTGCCAGTGAGCACTGAAGCTTTCTTT. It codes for CSVVVPVSTEAFF.

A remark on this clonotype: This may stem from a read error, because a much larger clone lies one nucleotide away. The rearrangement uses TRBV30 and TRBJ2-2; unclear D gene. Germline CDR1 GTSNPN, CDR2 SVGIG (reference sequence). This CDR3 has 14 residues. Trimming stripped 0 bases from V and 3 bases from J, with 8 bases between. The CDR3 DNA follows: TGTGCCTGGAGTGTGGACCGCTACACCGGGGAGCTGTTTTTT. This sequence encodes CAWSVDRYTGELFF.

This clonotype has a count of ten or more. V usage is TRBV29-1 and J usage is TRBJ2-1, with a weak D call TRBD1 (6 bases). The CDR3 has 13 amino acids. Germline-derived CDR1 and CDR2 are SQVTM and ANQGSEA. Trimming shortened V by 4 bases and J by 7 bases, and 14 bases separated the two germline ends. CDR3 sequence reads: CSVGGTLRNEQFF. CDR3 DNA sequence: TGCAGCGTTGGAGGGACACTGAGGAATGAGCAGTTCTTC.

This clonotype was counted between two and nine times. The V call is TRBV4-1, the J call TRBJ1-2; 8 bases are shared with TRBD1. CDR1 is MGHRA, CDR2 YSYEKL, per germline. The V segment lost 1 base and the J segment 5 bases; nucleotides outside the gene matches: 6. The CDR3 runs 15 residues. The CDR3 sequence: CASSQGTGRQYGYTF. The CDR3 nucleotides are TGCGCCAGCAGCCAAGGGACAGGGAGACAATATGGCTACACCTTC.

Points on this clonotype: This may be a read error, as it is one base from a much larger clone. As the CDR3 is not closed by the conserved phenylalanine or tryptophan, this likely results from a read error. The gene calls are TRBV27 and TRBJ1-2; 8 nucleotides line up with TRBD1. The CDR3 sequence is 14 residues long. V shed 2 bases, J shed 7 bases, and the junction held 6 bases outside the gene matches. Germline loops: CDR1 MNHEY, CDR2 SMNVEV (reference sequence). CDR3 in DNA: TGTGCCAGCAGTTTAGGGGCAGGGGGCCTTGGCTACACCATC. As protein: CASSLGAGGLGYTI.

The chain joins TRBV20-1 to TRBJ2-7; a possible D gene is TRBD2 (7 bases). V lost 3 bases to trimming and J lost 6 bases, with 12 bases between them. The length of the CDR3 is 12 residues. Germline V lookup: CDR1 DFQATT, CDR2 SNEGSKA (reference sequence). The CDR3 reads CSARGEGVEQYF. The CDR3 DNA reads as TGCAGTGCTAGGGGGGAGGGGGTCGAGCAGTACTTC.

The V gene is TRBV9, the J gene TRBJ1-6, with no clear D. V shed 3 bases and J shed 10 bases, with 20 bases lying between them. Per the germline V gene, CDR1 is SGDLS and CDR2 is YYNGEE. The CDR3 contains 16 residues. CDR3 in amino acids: CASSAHRTIRSSPLHF. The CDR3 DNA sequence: TGTGCCAGCAGCGCCCATCGGACCATACGGTCGTCACCCCTCCACTTT.

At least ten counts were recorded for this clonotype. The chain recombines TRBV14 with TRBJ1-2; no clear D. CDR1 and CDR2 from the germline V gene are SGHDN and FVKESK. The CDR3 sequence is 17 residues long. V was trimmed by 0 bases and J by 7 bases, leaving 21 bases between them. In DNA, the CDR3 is TGTGCCAGCAGCCAAGATTTCTCGCAGGTTGGAGCAGTTGGCTACACCTTC. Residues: CASSQDFSQVGAVGYTF.

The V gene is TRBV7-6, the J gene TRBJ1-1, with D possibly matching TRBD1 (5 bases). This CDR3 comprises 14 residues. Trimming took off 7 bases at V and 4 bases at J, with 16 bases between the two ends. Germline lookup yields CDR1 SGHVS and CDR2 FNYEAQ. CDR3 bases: TGTGCCAGCATCATAGGTCCAGGGACCACTGAAGCTTTCTTT. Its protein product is CASIIGPGTTEAFF. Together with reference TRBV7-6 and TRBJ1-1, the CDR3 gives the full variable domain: GAGVSQSPRYKVTKRGQDVALRCDPISGHVSLYWYRQALGQGPEFLTYFNYEAQQDKSGLPNDRFSAERPEGSISTLTIQRTEQRDSAMYRCASIIGPGTTEAFFGQGTRLTVV.

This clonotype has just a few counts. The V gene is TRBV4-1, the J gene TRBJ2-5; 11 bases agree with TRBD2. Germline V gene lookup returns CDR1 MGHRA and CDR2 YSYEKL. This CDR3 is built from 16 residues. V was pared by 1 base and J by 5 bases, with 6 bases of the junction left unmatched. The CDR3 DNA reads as TGCGCCAGCAGCCAAGCCCTAGCGGGAGGTGGGGAGACCCAGTACTTC. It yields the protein CASSQALAGGGETQYF.